The sequence of this TCR beta chain was determined in a study of immune evolution from preneoplasia to lung adenocarcinoma. General observations from the study: Top clone frequencies peaked in normal lung, apparently declining through invasive adenocarcinoma.

Trimming cost V 2 bases and J 0 bases, with 9 bases left between them. Germline CDR1 is MDHEN and CDR2 is SYDVKM. CDR3 length: 15 residues. Worth noting for this clone: What it binds is unknown.

Method: immunoSEQ multiplex PCR; TCRdb's copy keeps in-frame clones and lacks some. In the table there are approximately 5,000 clones, about 75% of which are singletons. The rearrangement joins TRBV28 to TRBJ2-3; maybe TRBD1 (6 bases). Sequencing used FFPE normal lung tissue adjacent to the tumor. The source of this sequence is a person in their sixties or seventies with lung adenocarcinoma. Here the CDR3 DNA reads TGTGCCAGCAGTTTAGACAGGTTTAGCACAGATACGCAGTATTTT. Amino acid sequence: CASSLDRFSTDTQYF.